This record concerns one T cell receptor beta chain sequence. Its antigen is not identified. The record originates from a study of OX40 agonist ivuxolimab in advanced cancers. In germline, CDR1 is SGHDT, CDR2 YYEEEE. The CDR3 runs to 14 residues. Between the trimmed V and J ends, which lost 1 base and 3 bases, there was a span of 11 bases. TCRdb's copy holds only in-frame clones and misses some; the assay was immunoSEQ multiplex PCR. Altogether about 100,000 clones are present, around 90% being singletons, with the ten largest covering 0.54%. Study outcomes and limitations: At 0.1-3.0 mg/kg, partial responders had clonal expansion among the lowest observed. Researchers did not establish what antigens the expanded peripheral T cells target. Expanded clones were, on average, more numerous among CD8+ T cells than CD4+.

The sequencing used CD4+ or CD8+ T cells sorted from blood, collected in a trial of the OX40 agonist ivuxolimab. The J gene is TRBJ2-7, the V gene TRBV5-6, with D perhaps TRBD1 (6 bases). The sequence came from an adult with an advanced solid tumor such as melanoma, head and neck, liver or kidney cancer. CDR3 bases: TGTGCCAGCAGCTTGCAGGGGCACAGCTACGAGCAGTACTTC. This translates into CASSLQGHSYEQYF.